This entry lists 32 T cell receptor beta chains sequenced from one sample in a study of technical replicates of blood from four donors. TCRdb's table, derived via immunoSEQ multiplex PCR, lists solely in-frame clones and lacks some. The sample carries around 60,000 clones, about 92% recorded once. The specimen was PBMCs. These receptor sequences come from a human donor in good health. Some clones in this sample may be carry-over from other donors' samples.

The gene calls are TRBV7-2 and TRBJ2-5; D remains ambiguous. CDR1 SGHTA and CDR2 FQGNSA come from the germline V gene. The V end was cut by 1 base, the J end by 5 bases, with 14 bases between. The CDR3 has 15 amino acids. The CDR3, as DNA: TGTGCCAGCAGCTTAGATTCGTGGAGAGTGGAGACCCAGTACTTC. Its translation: CASSLDSWRVETQYF.

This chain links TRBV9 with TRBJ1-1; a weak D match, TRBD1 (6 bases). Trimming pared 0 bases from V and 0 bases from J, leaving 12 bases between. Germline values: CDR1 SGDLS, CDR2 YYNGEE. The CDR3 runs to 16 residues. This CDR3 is CASSVGAGAMNTEAFF. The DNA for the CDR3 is TGTGCCAGCAGCGTAGGGGCAGGGGCGATGAACACTGAAGCTTTCTTT.

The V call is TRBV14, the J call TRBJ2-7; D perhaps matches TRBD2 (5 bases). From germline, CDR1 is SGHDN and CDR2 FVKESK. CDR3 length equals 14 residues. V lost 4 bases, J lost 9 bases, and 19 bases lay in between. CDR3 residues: CASSPRVGLGGQYF. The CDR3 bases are TGTGCCAGCAGCCCTAGAGTGGGCCTCGGAGGGCAGTACTTC. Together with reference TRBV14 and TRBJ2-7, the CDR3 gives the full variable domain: EAGVTQFPSHSVIEKGQTVTLRCDPISGHDNLYWYRRVMGKEIKFLLHFVKESKQDESGMPNNRFLAERTGGTYSTLKVQPAELEDSGVYFCASSPRVGLGGQYFGPGTRLTVT.

CDR3 loop: CSAPTSGGYTF. The CDR3, as DNA: TGCAGTGCCCCTACATCGGGTGGCTACACCTTC. The J gene is TRBJ1-2, the V gene TRBV20-1; D unresolved. V was pared by 6 bases and J by 7 bases, with 12 bases between. This CDR3 comprises 11 residues. In germline, CDR1 is DFQATT, CDR2 SNEGSKA (reference sequence).

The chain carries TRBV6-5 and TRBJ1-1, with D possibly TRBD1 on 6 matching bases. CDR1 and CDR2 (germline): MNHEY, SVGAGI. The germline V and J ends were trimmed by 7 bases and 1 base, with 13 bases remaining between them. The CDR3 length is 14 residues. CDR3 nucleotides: TGTGCCAGCAATCCGGGACATAAGAACACTGAAGCTTTCTTT. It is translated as CASNPGHKNTEAFF.

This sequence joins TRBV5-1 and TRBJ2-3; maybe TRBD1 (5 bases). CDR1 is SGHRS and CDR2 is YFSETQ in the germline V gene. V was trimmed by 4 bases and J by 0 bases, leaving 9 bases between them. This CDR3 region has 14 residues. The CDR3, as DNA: TGCGCCAGCAGCCACCAGGGTAGCACAGATACGCAGTATTTT. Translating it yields CASSHQGSTDTQYF.

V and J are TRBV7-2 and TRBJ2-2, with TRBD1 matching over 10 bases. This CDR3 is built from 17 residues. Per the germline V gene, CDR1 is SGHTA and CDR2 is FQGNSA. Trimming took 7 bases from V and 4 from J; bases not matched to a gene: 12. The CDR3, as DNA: TGTGCCAGCACCGCCTGGATCCGGGACAGGGGCACCGGGGAGCTGTTTTTT. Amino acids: CASTAWIRDRGTGELFF.

CDR3 in DNA: TGTGCCAGCACCATCAGGGTCCCCTACAATGAGCAGTTCTTC. Amino acids: CASTIRVPYNEQFF. This rearrangement joins TRBV2 to TRBJ2-1; D possibly corresponds to TRBD1 (5 bases). The CDR3 is 14 amino acids. Germline values: CDR1 SNHLY, CDR2 FYNNEI. The ends were cut back, 7 bases at V and 2 bases at J, with 12 bases in the middle.

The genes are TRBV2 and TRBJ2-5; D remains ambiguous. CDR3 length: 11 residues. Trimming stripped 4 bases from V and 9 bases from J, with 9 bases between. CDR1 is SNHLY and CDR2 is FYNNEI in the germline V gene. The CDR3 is CASSGLGPQYF. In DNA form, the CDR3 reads TGTGCCAGCAGTGGGCTAGGTCCCCAGTACTTC.

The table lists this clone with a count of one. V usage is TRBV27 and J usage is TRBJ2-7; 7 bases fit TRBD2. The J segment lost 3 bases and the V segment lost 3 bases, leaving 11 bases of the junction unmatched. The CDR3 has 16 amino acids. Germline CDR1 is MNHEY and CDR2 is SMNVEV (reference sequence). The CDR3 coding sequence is TGTGCCAGCAGTTTGATCTCTCCTAGCGGACTCTACGAGCAGTACTTC. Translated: CASSLISPSGLYEQYF.

CDR3 loop: CASSSGTGNQPQHF. The CDR3 DNA reads TGTGCCAGCAGCTCAGGGACAGGCAATCAGCCCCAGCATTTT. V usage is TRBV5-8 and J usage is TRBJ1-5; TRBD1 matches at 7 bases. Per the germline V gene, CDR1 is SGHTS and CDR2 is YDEGEE. The ends lost 3 bases at V and 2 bases at J; junction bases unmatched: 2. The CDR3 runs 14 residues. Full variable domain (rest looked up from reference TRBV5-8 and TRBJ1-5): EAGVTQSPTHLIKTRGQQATLRCSPISGHTSVYWYQQALGLGLQFLLWYDEGEERNRGNFPPRFSGRQFPNYSSELNVNALELEDSALYLCASSSGTGNQPQHFGDGTRLSIL.

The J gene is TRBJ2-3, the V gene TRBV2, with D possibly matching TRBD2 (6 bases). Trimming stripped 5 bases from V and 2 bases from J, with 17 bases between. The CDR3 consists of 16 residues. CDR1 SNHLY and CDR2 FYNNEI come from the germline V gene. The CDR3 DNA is TGTGCCAGCAGTTCGAGCGGGTGGTTAATCACAGATACGCAGTATTTT. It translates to CASSSSGWLITDTQYF.

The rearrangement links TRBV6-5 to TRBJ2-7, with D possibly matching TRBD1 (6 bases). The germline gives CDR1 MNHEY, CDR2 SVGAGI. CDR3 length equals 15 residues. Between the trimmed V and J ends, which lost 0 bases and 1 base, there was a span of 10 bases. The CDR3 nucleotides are TGTGCCAGCAGTTACTCCAGGGGCACTTCCTACGAGCAGTACTTC. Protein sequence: CASSYSRGTSYEQYF.

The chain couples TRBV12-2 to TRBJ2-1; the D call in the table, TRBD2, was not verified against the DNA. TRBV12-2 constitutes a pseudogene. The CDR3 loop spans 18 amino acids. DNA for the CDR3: TGTGCAAGTCGTCCCCCTCCTCAATTGCGGGAGAGGTCCAATGAGCAGTTCTTC. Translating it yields CASRPPPQLRERSNEQFF.

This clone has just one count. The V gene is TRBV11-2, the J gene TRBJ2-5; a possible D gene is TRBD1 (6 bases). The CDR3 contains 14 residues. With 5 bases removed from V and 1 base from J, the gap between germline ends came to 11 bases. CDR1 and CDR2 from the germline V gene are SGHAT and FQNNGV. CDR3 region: CASSATGSQETQYF. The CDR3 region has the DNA TGTGCCAGCAGCGCCACAGGGTCCCAAGAGACCCAGTACTTC. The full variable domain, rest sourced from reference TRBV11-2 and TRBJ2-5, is EAGVAQSPRYKIIEKRQSVAFWCNPISGHATLYWYQQILGQGPKLLIQFQNNGVVDDSQLPKDRFSAERLKGVDSTLKIQPAKLEDSAVYLCASSATGSQETQYFGPGTRLLVL.

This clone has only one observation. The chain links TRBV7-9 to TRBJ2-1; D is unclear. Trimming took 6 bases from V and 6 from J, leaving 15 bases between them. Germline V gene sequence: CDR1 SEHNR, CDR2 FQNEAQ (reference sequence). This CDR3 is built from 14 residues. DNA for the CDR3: TGTGCCAGCAGACCGGGTTCTTACCTCAATGAGCAGTTCTTC. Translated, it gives CASRPGSYLNEQFF.

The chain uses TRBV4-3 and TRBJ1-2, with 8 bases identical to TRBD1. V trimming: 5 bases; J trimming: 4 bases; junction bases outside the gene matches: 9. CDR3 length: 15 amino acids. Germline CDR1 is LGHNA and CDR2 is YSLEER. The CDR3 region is CASSTIRGLSYGYTF. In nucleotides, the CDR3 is TGCGCCAGCAGCACAATCAGGGGGCTCAGCTATGGCTACACCTTC.

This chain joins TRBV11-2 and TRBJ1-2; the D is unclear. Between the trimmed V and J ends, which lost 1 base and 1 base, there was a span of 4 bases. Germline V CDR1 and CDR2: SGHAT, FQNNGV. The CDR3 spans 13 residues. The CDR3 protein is CASSLVSNYGYTF. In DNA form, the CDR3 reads TGTGCCAGCAGCTTAGTCAGTAACTATGGCTACACCTTC.

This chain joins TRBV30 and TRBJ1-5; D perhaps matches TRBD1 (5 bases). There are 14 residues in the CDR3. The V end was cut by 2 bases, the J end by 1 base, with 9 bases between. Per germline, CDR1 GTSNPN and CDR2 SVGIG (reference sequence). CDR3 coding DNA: TGTGCCTGGAGTCAGGGATGGAGCAATCAGCCCCAGCATTTT. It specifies CAWSQGWSNQPQHF.

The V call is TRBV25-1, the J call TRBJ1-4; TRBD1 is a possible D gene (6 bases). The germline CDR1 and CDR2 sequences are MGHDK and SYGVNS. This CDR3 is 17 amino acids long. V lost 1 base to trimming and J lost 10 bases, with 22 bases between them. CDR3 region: CASSEWGSGDGVRKLFF. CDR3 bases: TGTGCCAGCAGTGAATGGGGTTCAGGGGACGGAGTCAGAAAACTGTTTTTT.

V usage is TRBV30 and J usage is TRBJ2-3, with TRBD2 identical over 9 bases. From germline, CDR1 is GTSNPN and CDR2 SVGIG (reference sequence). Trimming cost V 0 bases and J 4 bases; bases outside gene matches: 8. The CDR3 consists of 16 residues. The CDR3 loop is CAWSVGRAGGPDTQYF. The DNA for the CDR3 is TGTGCCTGGAGTGTAGGACGAGCGGGGGGACCAGATACGCAGTATTTT. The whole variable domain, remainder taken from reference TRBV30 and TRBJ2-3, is SQTIHQWPATLVQPVGSPLSLECTVEGTSNPNLYWYRQAAGRGLQLLFYSVGIGQISSEVPQNLSASRPQDRQFILSSKKLLLSDSGFYLCAWSVGRAGGPDTQYFGPGTRLTVL.

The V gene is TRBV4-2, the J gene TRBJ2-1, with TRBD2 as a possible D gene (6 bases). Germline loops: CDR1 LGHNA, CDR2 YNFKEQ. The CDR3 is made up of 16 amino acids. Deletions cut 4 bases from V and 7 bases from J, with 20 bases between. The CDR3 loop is CASSPGDSSGRNEQFF. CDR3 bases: TGTGCCAGCAGCCCTGGGGACTCCTCGGGAAGGAATGAGCAGTTCTTC.

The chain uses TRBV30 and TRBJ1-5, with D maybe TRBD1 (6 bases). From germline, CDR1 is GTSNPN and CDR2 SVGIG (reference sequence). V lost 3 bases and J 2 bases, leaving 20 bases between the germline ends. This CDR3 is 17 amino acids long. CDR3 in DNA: TGTGCCTGGAGCAAAACAGGGTTGGTGTTAGGCAATCAGCCCCAGCATTTT. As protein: CAWSKTGLVLGNQPQHF.

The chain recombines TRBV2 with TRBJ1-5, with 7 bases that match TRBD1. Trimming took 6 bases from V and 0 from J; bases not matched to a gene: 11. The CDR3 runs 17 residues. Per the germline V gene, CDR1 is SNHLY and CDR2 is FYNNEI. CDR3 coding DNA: TGTGCCAGCAGAGGAGAAAGGGGGCTATATAGCAATCAGCCCCAGCATTTT. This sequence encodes CASRGERGLYSNQPQHF. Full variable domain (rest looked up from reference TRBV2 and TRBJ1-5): EPEVTQTPSHQVTQMGQEVILRCVPISNHLYFYWYRQILGQKVEFLVSFYNNEISEKSEIFDDQFSVERPDGSNFTLKIRSTKLEDSAMYFCASRGERGLYSNQPQHFGDGTRLSIL.

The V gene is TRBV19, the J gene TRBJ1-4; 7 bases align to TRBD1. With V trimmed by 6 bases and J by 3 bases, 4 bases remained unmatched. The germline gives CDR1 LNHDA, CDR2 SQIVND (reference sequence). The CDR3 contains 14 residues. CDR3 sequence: CASSQTGANEKLFF. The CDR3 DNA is TGTGCCAGTAGCCAAACAGGGGCTAATGAAAAACTGTTTTTT.

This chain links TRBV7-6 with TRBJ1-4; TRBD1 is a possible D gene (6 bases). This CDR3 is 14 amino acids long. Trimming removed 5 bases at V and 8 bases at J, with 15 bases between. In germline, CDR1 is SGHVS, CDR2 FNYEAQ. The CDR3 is CASSLSTGTEKLFF. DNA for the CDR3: TGTGCCAGCAGCCTCTCCACAGGGACCGAAAAACTGTTTTTT. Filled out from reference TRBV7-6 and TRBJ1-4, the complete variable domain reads GAGVSQSPRYKVTKRGQDVALRCDPISGHVSLYWYRQALGQGPEFLTYFNYEAQQDKSGLPNDRFSAERPEGSISTLTIQRTEQRDSAMYRCASSLSTGTEKLFFGSGTQLSVL.

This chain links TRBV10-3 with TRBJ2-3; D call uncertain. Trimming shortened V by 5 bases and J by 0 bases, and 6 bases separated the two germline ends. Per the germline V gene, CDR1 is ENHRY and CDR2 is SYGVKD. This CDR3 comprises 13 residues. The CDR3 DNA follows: TGTGCCATCAGTCTTTCTAGCACAGATACGCAGTATTTT. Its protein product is CAISLSSTDTQYF.

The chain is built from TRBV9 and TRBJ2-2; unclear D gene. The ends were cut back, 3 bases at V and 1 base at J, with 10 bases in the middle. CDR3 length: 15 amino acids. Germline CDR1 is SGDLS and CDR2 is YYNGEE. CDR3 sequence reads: CASSAAPGNTGELFF. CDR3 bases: TGTGCCAGCAGCGCCGCCCCGGGGAACACCGGGGAGCTGTTTTTT.

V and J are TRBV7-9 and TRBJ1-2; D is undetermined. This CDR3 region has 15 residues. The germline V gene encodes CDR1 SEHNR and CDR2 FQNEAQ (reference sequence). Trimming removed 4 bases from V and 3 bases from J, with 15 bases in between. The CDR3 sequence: CASSSPGEIDYGYTF. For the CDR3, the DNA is TGTGCCAGCAGCTCCCCCGGGGAAATCGACTATGGCTACACCTTC. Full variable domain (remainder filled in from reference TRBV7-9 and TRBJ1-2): DTGVSQNPRHKITKRGQNVTFRCDPISEHNRLYWYRQTLGQGPEFLTYFQNEAQLEKSRLLSDRFSAERPKGSFSTLEIQRTEQGDSAMYLCASSSPGEIDYGYTFGSGTRLTVV.

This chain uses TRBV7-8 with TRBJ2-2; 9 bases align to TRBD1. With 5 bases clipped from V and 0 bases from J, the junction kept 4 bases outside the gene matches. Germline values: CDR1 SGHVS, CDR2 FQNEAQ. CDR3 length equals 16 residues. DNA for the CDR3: TGTGCCAGCAGCCCGAGACAGGGGGCGAACACCGGGGAGCTGTTTTTT. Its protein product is CASSPRQGANTGELFF.

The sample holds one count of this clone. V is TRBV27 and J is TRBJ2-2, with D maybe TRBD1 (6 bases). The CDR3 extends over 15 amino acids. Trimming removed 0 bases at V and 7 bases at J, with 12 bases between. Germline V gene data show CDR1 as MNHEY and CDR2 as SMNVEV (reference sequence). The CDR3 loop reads CASSLSYWGHGELFF. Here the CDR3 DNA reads TGTGCCAGCAGTTTATCGTACTGGGGGCACGGGGAGCTGTTTTTT.

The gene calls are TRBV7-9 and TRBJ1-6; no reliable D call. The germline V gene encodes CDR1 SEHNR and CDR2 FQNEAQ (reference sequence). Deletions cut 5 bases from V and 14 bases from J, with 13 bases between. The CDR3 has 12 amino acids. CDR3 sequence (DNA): TGTGCCAGCAGCCACTCCGATGGTACCCTCCACTTT. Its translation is CASSHSDGTLHF.